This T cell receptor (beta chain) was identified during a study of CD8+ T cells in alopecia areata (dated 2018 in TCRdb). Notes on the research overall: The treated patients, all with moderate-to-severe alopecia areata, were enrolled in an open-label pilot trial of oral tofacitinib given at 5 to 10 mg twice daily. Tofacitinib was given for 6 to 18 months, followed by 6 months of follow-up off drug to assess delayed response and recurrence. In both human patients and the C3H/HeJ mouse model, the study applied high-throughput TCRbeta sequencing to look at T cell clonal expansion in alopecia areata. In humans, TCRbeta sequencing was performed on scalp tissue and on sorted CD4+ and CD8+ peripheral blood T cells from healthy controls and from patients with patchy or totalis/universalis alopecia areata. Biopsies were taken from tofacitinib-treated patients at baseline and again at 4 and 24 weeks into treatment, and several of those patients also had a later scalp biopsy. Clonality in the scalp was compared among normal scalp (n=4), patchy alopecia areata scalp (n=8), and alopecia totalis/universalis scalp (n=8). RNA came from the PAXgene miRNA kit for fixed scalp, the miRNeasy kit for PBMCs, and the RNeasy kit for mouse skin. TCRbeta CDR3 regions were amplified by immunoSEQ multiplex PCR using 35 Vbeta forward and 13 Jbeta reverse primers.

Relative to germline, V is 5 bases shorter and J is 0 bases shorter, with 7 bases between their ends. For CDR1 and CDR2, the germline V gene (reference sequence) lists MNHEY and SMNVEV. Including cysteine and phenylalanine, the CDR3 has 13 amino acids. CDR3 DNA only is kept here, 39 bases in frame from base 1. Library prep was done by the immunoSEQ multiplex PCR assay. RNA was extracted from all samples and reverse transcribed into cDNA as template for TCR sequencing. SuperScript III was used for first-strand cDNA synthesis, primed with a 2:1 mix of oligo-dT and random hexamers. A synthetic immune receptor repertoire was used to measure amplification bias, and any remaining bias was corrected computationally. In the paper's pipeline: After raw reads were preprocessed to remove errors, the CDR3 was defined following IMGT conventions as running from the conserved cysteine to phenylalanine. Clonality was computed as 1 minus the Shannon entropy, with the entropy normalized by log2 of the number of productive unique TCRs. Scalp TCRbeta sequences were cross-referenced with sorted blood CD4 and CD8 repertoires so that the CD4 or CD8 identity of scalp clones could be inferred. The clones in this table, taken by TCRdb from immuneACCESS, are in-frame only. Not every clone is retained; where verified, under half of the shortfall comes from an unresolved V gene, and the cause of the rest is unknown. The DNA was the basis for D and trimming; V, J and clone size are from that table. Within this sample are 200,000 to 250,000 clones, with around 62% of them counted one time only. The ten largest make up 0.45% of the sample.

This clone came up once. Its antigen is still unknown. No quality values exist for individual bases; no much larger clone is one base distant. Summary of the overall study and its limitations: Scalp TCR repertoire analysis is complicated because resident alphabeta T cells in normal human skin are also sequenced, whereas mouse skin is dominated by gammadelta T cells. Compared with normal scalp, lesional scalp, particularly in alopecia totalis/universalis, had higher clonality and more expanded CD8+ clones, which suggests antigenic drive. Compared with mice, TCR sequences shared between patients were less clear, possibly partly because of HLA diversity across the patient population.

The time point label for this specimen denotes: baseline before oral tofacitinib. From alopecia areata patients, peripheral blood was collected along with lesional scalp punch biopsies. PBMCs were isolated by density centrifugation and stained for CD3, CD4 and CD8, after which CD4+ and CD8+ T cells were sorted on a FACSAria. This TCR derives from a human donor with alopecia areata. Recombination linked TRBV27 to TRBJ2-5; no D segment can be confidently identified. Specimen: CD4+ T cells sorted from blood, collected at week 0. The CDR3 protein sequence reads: CASSRHNQETQYF. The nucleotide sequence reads TGTGCCAGCAGTCGACACAACCAAGAGACCCAGTACTTC.